Listed here are 14 T cell receptor beta chains from one sample, sequenced in a study of vaccination effects on CD4 cells after COVID-19. Antigen-specific CD4+ T cell clonotypes were called by their expansion after viral peptide-pool culture in ViraFEST. The authors isolated CD4+ T cells after more than eight days of culture. Among the vaccine recipients, none had a prior SARS-CoV-2 infection, and nucleocapsid antibodies were negative. These receptors are not linked to any known antigen. Assay used: immunoSEQ multiplex PCR; TCRdb lists only in-frame clones, some missing. This table has about 73,000 clones, 65% to 75% appearing once. The sample consisted of CD4+ T cells from PBMCs cultured with HCoV-NL63 spike peptides, taken before COVID-19 vaccination. These receptors were obtained from a human donor who received a COVID-19 vaccine.

CDR3 in DNA: TGTGCCACCAGTTCGGGGGCCACCTCTGGAAACACCATATATTTT. Translation gives CATSSGATSGNTIYF. The chain is built from TRBV24-1 and TRBJ1-3, with D perhaps matching TRBD1 (6 bases). CDR1 and CDR2 (germline): KGHDR, SFDVKD. The CDR3 length is 15 residues. The germline V and J ends were trimmed by 6 bases and 0 bases, with 11 bases remaining between them.

Only one count was recorded for this clone. The chain recombines TRBV6-2 or TRBV6-3 with TRBJ2-7; D uncertain. This CDR3 is 16 amino acids long. The germline CDR1 and CDR2 sequences are MNHEY and SVGEGT. CDR3 sequence reads: CASSSWFVPSSYVQYV. The CDR3 nucleotides are TGTGCCAGCAGTTCTTGGTTTGTACCGTCTAGTTACGTGCAGTACGTC.

This clone was detected only once. The chain has TRBV24-1 and TRBJ2-1; tentatively, D is TRBD1 (5 bases). This CDR3 contains 13 residues. Looked up from germline, CDR1 is KGHDR and CDR2 is SFDVKD. V lost 0 bases and J 13 bases, leaving 12 bases between the germline ends. CDR3 amino acids: CATSDLKGIYQFF. DNA of the CDR3: TGTGCCACCAGTGATTTGAAGGGGATCTACCAGTTCTTC.

The chain couples TRBV7-3 to TRBJ2-6; D is uncertain. Trimming removed 0 bases at V and 0 bases at J, with 3 bases between. The CDR3 spans 15 residues. The germline CDR1 and CDR2 sequences are SGHTA and FQGTGA. Here the CDR3 DNA reads TGTGCCAGCAGCTTAACCTCCTCTGGGGCCAACGTCCTGACTTTC. This codes for CASSLTSSGANVLTF.

The rearrangement uses TRBV5-4 and TRBJ2-5; 7 positions agree with TRBD2. J lost 5 bases, V lost 1 base, and 5 bases had no gene match. There are 14 residues in the CDR3. Germline CDR1 reads SGHNT; CDR2 reads YYREEE (reference sequence). The DNA of the CDR3 is TGTGCCAGCAGCTTGCAAGGCGGGGGTGAGACCCAGTACTTC. Translation gives CASSLQGGGETQYF.

The J gene is TRBJ2-5, the V gene TRBV28; 7 nucleotides match TRBD1. This CDR3 has 13 residues. The J segment lost 5 bases and the V segment lost 6 bases, leaving 6 bases of the junction unmatched. From germline, CDR1 is MDHEN and CDR2 SYDVKM. CDR3 region: CASSLDRVETQYF. CDR3 nucleotides: TGTGCCAGCAGCCTAGACAGGGTGGAGACCCAGTACTTC.

This chain connects TRBV7-3 to TRBJ2-5, with 10 bases that match TRBD1. The CDR3 covers 15 residues. J was trimmed by 5 bases and V by 4 bases; bases with no gene match: 7. In germline, CDR1 is SGHTA, CDR2 FQGTGA. The CDR3 here is CASSSGQGPRETQYF. The CDR3 coding sequence is TGTGCCAGCAGCTCGGGACAGGGGCCTAGGGAGACCCAGTACTTC. The full variable domain, with the rest looked up from reference TRBV7-3 and TRBJ2-5, is GAGVSQTPSNKVTEKGKYVELRCDPISGHTALYWYRQSLGQGPEFLIYFQGTGAADDSGLPNDRFFAVRPEGSVSTLKIQRTERGDSAVYLCASSSGQGPRETQYFGPGTRLLVL.

This rearrangement joins TRBV18 to TRBJ1-5; 7 nucleotides match TRBD1. The CDR3 runs 15 residues. J gave up 4 bases and V 5 bases, and 8 bases lay outside the gene matches. Germline-derived CDR1 and CDR2 are KGHSH and LQKENI. Here the CDR3 reads CASSITQGTNQPQHF. Written as DNA, the CDR3 is TGTGCCAGCTCAATAACACAGGGGACGAATCAGCCCCAGCATTTT.

This chain uses TRBV5-8 with TRBJ1-5; D is unresolved. V lost 2 bases and J lost 6, with 9 bases in between. This CDR3 comprises 13 residues. Germline V gene sequence: CDR1 SGHTS, CDR2 YDEGEE. This CDR3 is CASSFEGTQPQHF. The CDR3 bases are TGTGCCAGCAGCTTTGAGGGTACTCAGCCCCAGCATTTT.

The V gene is TRBV5-4, the J gene TRBJ1-1; possible D gene TRBD1, 5 bases. The ends were cut back, 0 bases at V and 4 bases at J, with 10 bases in the middle. This CDR3 spans 14 amino acids. Germline-derived CDR1 and CDR2 are SGHNT and YYREEE (reference sequence). The CDR3 loop is CASSLDFRGTEAFF. CDR3 bases: TGTGCCAGCAGCTTGGATTTTAGGGGCACTGAAGCTTTCTTT.

The rearrangement joins TRBV18 to TRBJ1-1; D remains ambiguous. CDR1 and CDR2 from the germline V gene are KGHSH and LQKENI. The CDR3 contains 13 residues. Trimming stripped 1 base from V and 1 base from J, with 4 bases between. CDR3 sequence (DNA): TGTGCCAGCTCACCACGGGGGAACACTGAAGCTTTCTTT. Amino acid sequence: CASSPRGNTEAFF.

V gene TRBV9 combines with J gene TRBJ1-4, with TRBD1 identical over 7 bases. J lost 8 bases, V lost 0 bases, and 7 bases had no gene match. The CDR3 is 15 amino acids. Germline CDR1 and CDR2: SGDLS and YYNGEE. CDR3 nucleotide sequence: TGTGCCAGCAGCGTAGGACAGGGAGGTTCCGAAAAACTGTTTTTT. Translation: CASSVGQGGSEKLFF.

The chain uses TRBV6-1 and TRBJ2-5, with D unresolved. Per the germline V gene, CDR1 is MNHNS and CDR2 is SASEGT. The CDR3 is made up of 14 amino acids. V was trimmed by 2 bases and J by 1 base, leaving 8 bases between them. CDR3 in amino acids: CASSELWSQETQYF. The CDR3 DNA reads TGTGCCAGCAGTGAACTCTGGAGCCAAGAGACCCAGTACTTC.

A few counts support this clone. The rearrangement links TRBV3-1 (or the pseudogene TRBV3-2) to TRBJ1-2; weak D call: TRBD1 (6 bases). V shed 5 bases and J shed 0 bases, with 19 bases lying between them. CDR1 is LGHDT, CDR2 YNNKEL, per germline (reference sequence). CDR3 length: 17 residues. CDR3 sequence (DNA): TGTGCCAGCAGCAAGGGTTCAGGGGTAAGAGCTAACTATGGCTACACCTTC. As protein: CASSKGSGVRANYGYTF.